Sequencing of this T cell receptor beta chain was carried out in a study of vaccination effects on CD4 cells after COVID-19. Following culture for under 12 days, CD4+ T cells were isolated. Everyone in the study got two shots of either the BNT162b2 or mRNA-1273 vaccine. Whole-study results and caveats: There were few convalescent patients in the study and no early post-infection timepoints.

Profiling relied on immunoSEQ multiplex PCR, and the TCRdb table lists in-frame clones only, not all of them. The repertoire holds approximately 74,000 clones, with nearly 75% as singletons. Comment on this clone: Its antigen is not known.

Sequenced here: CD4+ T cells from PBMCs cultured without peptide, sampled after COVID-19 vaccination. This receptor was taken from a human donor who received a COVID-19 vaccine.

The CDR3 DNA sequence: TGTGCCAGCAGTGAGACCCAGGTGGGTTGGACTGAAGCTTTCTTT. It is translated as CASSETQVGWTEAFF. The V and J genes are TRBV2 and TRBJ1-1; no definite D call. Trimming took off 3 bases at V and 5 bases at J, with 16 bases between the two ends. The germline V gene has CDR1 SNHLY and CDR2 FYNNEI. The CDR3 covers 15 residues.